One sample yielded the 16 T cell receptor beta chains listed below, sequenced in a study of vaccination and CD4 T cells after COVID-19. Specified treatment: roughly 10-day PBMC culture with coronavirus spike peptide pools or control peptides (ViraFEST assay). With the Oncomine TCR Beta short-read assay, DNA from cultured CD4+ T cells was sequenced. TCRdb passed the PCR reads through MiXCR, listing each CDR3 protein once. The sample contains around 10,000 distinct CDR3 sequences, under 35% of which appear only once. These receptors' antigens are unknown. Sequencing used cultured CD4+ T cells from blood. These receptors were taken from a human donor with COVID-19.

Note on this clonotype: A read error may be the cause here, since a much bigger clone is one base away. The rearrangement uses TRBV12-3 or TRBV12-4 and TRBJ2-5; the D call may be TRBD1 or TRBD2 (5 bases each). The length of the CDR3 is 15 residues. Trimming left V 3 bases short and J 2 bases short, with 13 bases between. DNA for the CDR3: TGTGCCAGCAGTTTCATGGGACGGCAGCAAGAGACCCAGTACTTC. Translation gives CASSFMGRQQETQYF.

The chain recombines TRBV7-6 with TRBJ2-1; D ambiguous. The CDR3 runs 12 residues. Trimming took off 0 bases at V and 6 bases at J, with 3 bases between the two ends. The germline gives CDR1 SGHVS, CDR2 FNYEAQ. DNA of the CDR3: TGTGCCAGCAGCTTAGCTCGCAATGAGCAGTTCTTC. Translation gives CASSLARNEQFF. Based on the CDR3 plus reference TRBV7-6 and TRBJ2-1, the full variable domain is GAGVSQSPRYKVTKRGQDVALRCDPISGHVSLYWYRQALGQGPEFLTYFNYEAQQDKSGLPNDRFSAERPEGSISTLTIQRTEQRDSAMYRCASSLARNEQFFGPGTRLTVL.

The chain recombines TRBV20-1 with TRBJ2-1, with 11 bases lining up with TRBD2. V lost 0 bases to trimming and J lost 10 bases; unmatched junction nucleotides: 14. The CDR3 consists of 17 residues. The germline CDR1 and CDR2 sequences are DFQATT and SNEGSKA (reference sequence). This CDR3 reads CSARDLPLAGAFGEQFF. The CDR3 DNA reads as TGCAGTGCTAGAGATCTTCCACTAGCGGGGGCGTTTGGGGAGCAGTTCTTC.

The table lists this clonotype with a few counts. The genes are TRBV18 and TRBJ1-5, with D perhaps TRBD1 (5 bases). CDR3 length: 14 residues. Trimming pared 1 base from V and 4 bases from J, leaving 8 bases between. Germline CDR1 is KGHSH and CDR2 is LQKENI. DNA of the CDR3: TGTGCCAGCTCACCACAGGGGCAAAATCAGCCCCAGCATTTT. This gives the protein CASSPQGQNQPQHF.

V and J are TRBV7-9 and TRBJ1-3; 8 bases fit TRBD1. The trim removed 4 bases at V and 6 bases at J, leaving 8 bases unmatched. There are 15 residues in the CDR3. CDR1 is SEHNR and CDR2 is FQNEAQ in the germline V gene (reference sequence). CDR3 region: CASSSRQGLANTIYF. The CDR3, as DNA: TGTGCCAGCAGCTCACGACAGGGGCTGGCAAACACCATATATTTT.

This clonotype was counted between two and nine times. The chain recombines TRBV2 with TRBJ1-5, with D perhaps matching TRBD1 (5 bases). This CDR3 is built from 14 residues. The ends were cut back, 5 bases at V and 5 bases at J, with 13 bases in the middle. The germline V gene has CDR1 SNHLY and CDR2 FYNNEI. CDR3 in DNA: TGTGCCAGCAGTCCAACCGGGGGGTATCAGCCCCAGCATTTT. Translated, it gives CASSPTGGYQPQHF. Together with reference TRBV2 and TRBJ1-5, the CDR3 gives the full variable domain: EPEVTQTPSHQVTQMGQEVILRCVPISNHLYFYWYRQILGQKVEFLVSFYNNEISEKSEIFDDQFSVERPDGSNFTLKIRSTKLEDSAMYFCASSPTGGYQPQHFGDGTRLSIL.

The J gene is TRBJ1-2, the V gene TRBV5-1; the D is unclear. Germline assignment: CDR1 SGHRS and CDR2 YFSETQ. V was trimmed by 4 bases and J by 3 bases, leaving 7 bases between them. The CDR3 is 12 amino acids. Here the CDR3 reads CASSNQYYGYTF. The DNA for the CDR3 is TGCGCCAGCAGCAACCAATACTATGGCTACACCTTC. Supplemented by reference TRBV5-1 and TRBJ1-2, the full variable domain reads KAGVTQTPRYLIKTRGQQVTLSCSPISGHRSVSWYQQTPGQGLQFLFEYFSETQRNKGNFPGRFSGRQFSNSRSEMNVSTLELGDSALYLCASSNQYYGYTFGSGTRLTVV.

V is TRBV20-1 and J is TRBJ1-5; TRBD1 is a possible D gene (5 bases). CDR1 is DFQATT and CDR2 is SNEGSKA in the germline V gene (reference sequence). The CDR3 extends over 13 amino acids. Trimming removed 3 bases from V and 0 bases from J, with 6 bases in between. The CDR3, as DNA: TGCAGTGCTAGGGGGCATAGCAATCAGCCCCAGCATTTT. It yields the protein CSARGHSNQPQHF.

There are a few counts of this clonotype. The rearrangement links TRBV6-2 or TRBV6-3 to TRBJ2-5; tentatively, D is TRBD1 or TRBD2 (5 bases each). This CDR3 is built from 15 residues. CDR1 is MNHEY, CDR2 SVGEGT, per germline. Deletions cut 9 bases from V and 4 bases from J, with 21 bases between. In DNA form, the CDR3 reads TGTGCCAGTGTGGACGGGACCCCTGTCAGAGAGACCCAGTACTTC. Amino acid sequence: CASVDGTPVRETQYF.

V usage is TRBV27 and J usage is TRBJ1-1, with unresolved D. Germline V gene lookup returns CDR1 MNHEY and CDR2 SMNVEV (reference sequence). V gave up 2 bases and J gave up 1 base, with 5 bases separating them. This CDR3 is built from 13 residues. The CDR3 DNA reads as TGTGCCAGCAGTTTAAGACAGAACACTGAAGCTTTCTTT. Translation: CASSLRQNTEAFF.

This clonotype was seen only a few times. J is TRBJ1-6 and V is TRBV11-2; D ambiguous. The CDR3 loop spans 13 amino acids. The V gene lost 0 bases and the J gene lost 7 bases, with 4 bases spanning the gap. From germline, CDR1 is SGHAT and CDR2 FQNNGV. The chain's CDR3 is CASSLDRNSPLHF. CDR3 nucleotide sequence: TGTGCCAGCAGCTTAGACAGGAATTCACCCCTCCACTTT.

This clonotype was seen a few times. The gene calls are TRBV20-1 and TRBJ2-4; 8 bases line up with TRBD2. With V trimmed by 1 base and J by 8 bases, 7 bases remained unmatched. In germline, CDR1 is DFQATT, CDR2 SNEGSKA (reference sequence). CDR3 length: 14 amino acids. The CDR3 DNA sequence: TGCAGTGCTAGAGGAATTCGGGGGGGCGACATTCAGTACTTC. It yields the protein CSARGIRGGDIQYF.

V usage is TRBV7-9 and J usage is TRBJ2-3; 10 nucleotides match TRBD2. The CDR3 consists of 16 residues. Germline CDR1 reads SEHNR; CDR2 reads FQNEAQ (reference sequence). Germline trimming cut 5 bases from V and 5 bases from J; bases unmatched to any gene: 10. The CDR3 sequence is CASSRLKRGGQDTQYF. The DNA for the CDR3 is TGTGCCAGCAGCCGCTTGAAGCGGGGGGGCCAAGATACGCAGTATTTT.

This clonotype has just one count. As DNA, the CDR3 is TGCGCCAGCAGCTTGCCGGGGATCTCCTACAATGAGCAGTTCTTC. Its protein is CASSLPGISYNEQFF. This rearrangement joins TRBV5-1 to TRBJ2-1; D is possibly TRBD2 (5 bases). Germline V gene sequence: CDR1 SGHRS, CDR2 YFSETQ. CDR3 length: 15 residues. Deletions cut 1 base from V and 0 bases from J, with 8 bases between.

The CDR3 coding sequence is TGTGCCAGCAGTTACAGGGAAAGCTCCTACGAGCAGTACTTC. It specifies CASSYRESSYEQYF. The V gene is TRBV12-3 or TRBV12-4, the J gene TRBJ2-7, with D perhaps matching TRBD1 (6 bases). Between the trimmed V and J ends, which lost 4 bases and 0 bases, there was a span of 10 bases. This CDR3 region has 14 residues.

J is TRBJ2-7 and V is TRBV28; D is undetermined. The CDR3 is 11 amino acids. Trimming removed 5 bases at V and 3 bases at J, with 5 bases between. Germline CDR1 and CDR2: MDHEN and SYDVKM. CDR3 amino acids: CASSTIYEQYF. Here the CDR3 DNA reads TGTGCCAGCAGTACTATCTACGAGCAGTACTTC.